This T cell receptor beta chain appears in the sequencing data of a study of T-cell reconstitution after alpha-beta-depleted transplantation in children. Whole-study results and caveats: Reports say that about two months after transplant, the alpha-beta T cells came out of several hundred graft clones that had expanded.

About this clonotype: Its cognate antigen is unknown.

Molecular barcoding with unique molecular identifiers was used for the TCRbeta library. MiXCR, run by TCRdb on the PCR reads, gives a single entry per CDR3 protein. This table has about 540,000 distinct CDR3 sequences, 25% to 30% appearing once. The sequence came from a boy under three years old with Wiskott-Aldrich syndrome, due to receive a stem cell transplant. The material was PBMCs, obtained before TCRalphabeta/CD19-depleted stem cell transplant.

DNA for the CDR3: TGTGCCAGCAGTTACTCGATATCACAGGGAGATGGCTACACCTTC. Amino acids: CASSYSISQGDGYTF. V and J are TRBV6-5 and TRBJ1-2; D may be TRBD1 (6 bases). Germline loops: CDR1 MNHEY, CDR2 SVGAGI. This CDR3 contains 15 residues. Trimming removed 0 bases from V and 6 bases from J, with 14 bases in between.